This TCR beta chain was identified in a study of blood T cell repertoires in COVID-19. Whole-study context: Some COVID-19 samples were acute and others convalescent; all came from the United States, Italy and Spain. T cells, B-cell-depleted T cells, or PBMCs supplied cDNA or gDNA.

The CDR3 covers 13 residues. CDR1 and CDR2 (germline): SEHNR, FQNEAQ (reference sequence). The germline V and J ends were trimmed by 5 bases and 2 bases, with 10 bases remaining between them. As originally analysed: Nucleated cell counts were estimated from reference gene primer amplification. Only in-frame clones appear in the TCRdb table, and some are missing; sequencing was by immunoSEQ multiplex PCR. Clone size and V and J calls were adopted from that table, with D and trimming inferred from the DNA. The sample lists 400,000 to 500,000 clones; 86% were seen once. Sequencing was done on a sample of peripheral blood. V and J are TRBV7-9 and TRBJ2-7; TRBD2 might be the D (5 bases). The receptor was derived from a woman in her twenties or thirties with active or convalescent COVID-19. CDR3 in amino acids: CASSPGVAYEQYF. The CDR3 DNA follows: TGTGCCAGCAGCCCCGGGGTTGCCTACGAGCAGTACTTC.